The source of this T cell receptor beta chain is a study of CD8 T cells in Susac syndrome. In blood CD8+ and CD4+ T cells, TCR beta underwent sequencing. Negative isolation was applied to CD8+ and CD4+ T cells, and FACS enrichment was applied to TEMRA cells. With random hexamers, 0.5 to 1 ug RNA was reverse transcribed. The TCR beta CDR3 was amplified by immunoSEQ multiplex PCR across 54 Vbeta, 13 Jbeta. One entry per CDR3 protein, called by TCRdb with MiXCR from the immunoSEQ multiplex PCR reads. This sample carries 100,000 to 150,000 distinct CDR3 sequences, about 95% of them seen once, and the ten largest clones take around 0.12%. This clonotype was recorded only once. Germline lookup yields CDR1 SQVTM and CDR2 ANQGSEA. The CDR3 loop spans 12 amino acids. Trimming pared 5 bases from V and 11 bases from J, leaving 19 bases between.

The sequence was obtained from a human donor in good health. The chain recombines TRBV29-1 with TRBJ2-7; maybe TRBD2 (5 bases). Sample: CD4+ T cells from PBMCs. The CDR3 DNA reads as TGCAGCGTTACGATAATTGACGGGATCGAGTACTTC. It is translated as CSVTIIDGIEYF.